The sequence of this T cell receptor (beta chain) was determined in a study of T cell repertoires in cytomegalovirus infection. Study-wide context: CMV epitopes that were recently identified and HLA-C-restricted were used alongside well-studied HLA-B-restricted ones. Carrying CMV and the relevant HLA type showed in public TCR beta signatures. General study results and limits: Totalled public TCR beta family frequency picked out people who carried CMV plus the relevant HLA. HLA-C-restricted TCR beta clonotypes specific for CMV led the ex vivo response.

For this clonotype: Antigen: not known. The junction departs from germline at one end; a sequencing error may be responsible.

TCRdb called the reads again in MiXCR, with one record for every CDR3 protein. This sample has approximately 76,000 distinct CDR3 sequences; 24% occur once, and the top ten carry 50%. This CDR3 is built from 13 residues. The clonotype was recovered from a human donor in good health (CMV status not recorded). Some clones in this sample may be carry-over from other donors' samples. Sequenced material: CD8+ T cells from cultured PBMCs, taken from culture after CMV antigen stimulation. The V call is TRBV5-3, the J call TRBJ1-4; D gene ambiguous. TRBV5-3 is assigned to the ORF class and has an uncertain function. The DNA for the CDR3 is TGTGCCAGCAGCTTGGATCTTAATGAAAAACTGTTTTTT. Translating it yields CASSLDLNEKLFF.